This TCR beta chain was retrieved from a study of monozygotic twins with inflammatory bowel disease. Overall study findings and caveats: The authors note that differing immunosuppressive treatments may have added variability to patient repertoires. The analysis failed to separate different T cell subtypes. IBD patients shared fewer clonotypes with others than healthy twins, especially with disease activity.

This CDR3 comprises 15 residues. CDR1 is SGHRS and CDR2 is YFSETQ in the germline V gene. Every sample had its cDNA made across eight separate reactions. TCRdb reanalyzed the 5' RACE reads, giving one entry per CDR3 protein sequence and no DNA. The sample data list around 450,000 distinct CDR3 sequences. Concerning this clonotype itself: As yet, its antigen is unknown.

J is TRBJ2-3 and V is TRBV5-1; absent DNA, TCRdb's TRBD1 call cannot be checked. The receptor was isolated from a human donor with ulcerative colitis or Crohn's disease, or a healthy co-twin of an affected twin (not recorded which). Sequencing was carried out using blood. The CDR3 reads CASSFRGGSSDTQYF.